This TCR beta chain was captured in a study of immune cell composition in non-small cell lung cancer. Germline CDR1 and CDR2: LNHDA and SQIVND (reference sequence). The CDR3 has 14 amino acids. V gave up 2 bases and J gave up 2 bases, with 10 bases separating them. The study's findings and limits: Tumour TCR-beta clonality showed no significant link to smoking pack-years. TIL tumour reactivity correlated with maximal tumour-associated clone frequency in adenocarcinoma. Squamous lung tumours showed higher top 10 clone scores and clonality than adenocarcinomas.

Measured with immunoSEQ multiplex PCR; TCRdb has only the in-frame clones, and not every one. The sample carries approximately 11,000 clones, about 60% recorded once. Template was genomic DNA from frozen, unsorted single-cell suspensions. As regards this clone: Its antigen is currently unknown.

Sequenced input: lung tumor tissue. This receptor was identified in a human donor with non-small cell lung cancer. This chain links TRBV19 with TRBJ2-7, with D possibly matching TRBD2 (6 bases). The CDR3 region has the DNA TGTGCCAGTAGTATACCGGGAGTAACCTACGAGCAGTACTTC. Translation: CASSIPGVTYEQYF.